One and the same sample provided the 32 T cell receptor beta chains below, sequenced in a study of blood T cell repertoires in COVID-19. Sequenced by immunoSEQ multiplex PCR; TCRdb stores in-frame clones only, minus some. The sample carries 250,000 to 350,000 clones, around 89% recorded once. Source material: peripheral blood. The source of these receptors is a man aged 25-45 years with acute or convalescent COVID-19.

This clone occurred a few times. This chain connects TRBV7-8 to TRBJ1-6; TRBD1 might be the D (5 bases). The CDR3 extends over 15 amino acids. Germline loops: CDR1 SGHVS, CDR2 FQNEAQ. V was shortened by 0 bases and J by 7 bases, with 10 bases between the two germline ends. CDR3 bases: TGTGCCAGCAGCTTAGCGCTGTCAGGGAATTCACCCCTCCACTTT. This encodes CASSLALSGNSPLHF.

This chain joins TRBV18 and TRBJ1-1, with TRBD1 as a possible D gene (5 bases). CDR3 length: 12 residues. The V gene's germline CDR1 is KGHSH and CDR2 LQKENI. Trimming shortened V by 5 bases and J by 5 bases, and 9 bases separated the two germline ends. CDR3 coding DNA: TGTGCCAGCTCAAGGGAGGGGACTGAAGCTTTCTTT. Translating it yields CASSREGTEAFF.

Note on this clone: Within the sample, other DNA sequences also encode this same CDR3. The genes are TRBV12-3 or TRBV12-4 and TRBJ1-1; D is ambiguous. The CDR3 has 13 residues. Trimming took off 3 bases at V and 1 base at J, with 6 bases between the two ends. The CDR3 reads CASSLRENTEAFF. CDR3 nucleotides: TGTGCCAGCAGTTTGCGGGAGAACACTGAAGCTTTCTTT.

The rearrangement joins TRBV10-2 to TRBJ2-4; D is ambiguous. Germline CDR1 reads WSHSY; CDR2 reads SAAADI. This CDR3 contains 13 residues. Trimming took off 10 bases at V and 0 bases at J, with 10 bases between the two ends. CDR3 nucleotide sequence: TGCGCCACCCTGGCCTTAGCCAAAAACATTCAGTACTTC. Amino acids: CATLALAKNIQYF.

The chain links TRBV30 to TRBJ2-5; TRBD1 aligns across 9 bases. CDR1 is GTSNPN and CDR2 is SVGIG in the germline V gene (reference sequence). This CDR3 is built from 16 residues. Unmatched junction bases numbered 12, after V lost 2 bases and J lost 5 bases. The CDR3 DNA follows: TGTGCCTGGAGTTCCCTCGGGACAGGGAAGCGCGAGACCCAGTACTTC. It translates to CAWSSLGTGKRETQYF.

The chain links TRBV7-2 to TRBJ1-2; possibly TRBD1 for D (6 bases). Trimming stripped 4 bases from V and 2 bases from J, with 17 bases between. Germline V gene data show CDR1 as SGHTA and CDR2 as FQGNSA. This CDR3 has 16 residues. The DNA of the CDR3 is TGTGCCAGCAGCTCCCGGGGGGCGGCCCGCAACTATGGCTACACCTTC. This sequence encodes CASSSRGAARNYGYTF.

This rearrangement joins TRBV6-4 to TRBJ2-3, with 13 bases fitting TRBD2. Germline assignment: CDR1 MRHNA and CDR2 SNTAGT. This CDR3 is built from 18 residues. Trimming cost V 4 bases and J 0 bases; bases outside gene matches: 7. DNA of the CDR3: TGTGCCAGCAGTGTGTCCGGGACTAGCGGGATTAGCACAGATACGCAGTATTTT. It codes for CASSVSGTSGISTDTQYF.

V is TRBV5-4 and J is TRBJ1-1; D is unclear. Trimming stripped 1 base from V and 4 bases from J, with 14 bases between. The CDR3 loop spans 15 amino acids. The germline CDR1 and CDR2 sequences are SGHNT and YYREEE (reference sequence). This CDR3 is CASSLPQSGFTEAFF. In nucleotides, the CDR3 is TGTGCCAGCAGCTTGCCCCAGTCGGGGTTCACTGAAGCTTTCTTT.

This chain links TRBV3-1 (or the pseudogene TRBV3-2) with TRBJ1-3; D is uncertain. Deletions cut 0 bases from V and 0 bases from J, with 6 bases between. The CDR3 length is 15 residues. Germline CDR1 is LGHDT and CDR2 is YNNKEL (reference sequence). The CDR3 loop reads CASSQDHSSGNTIYF. CDR3 nucleotides: TGTGCCAGCAGCCAAGATCACAGCTCTGGAAACACCATATATTTT.

The gene calls are TRBV19 and TRBJ1-2; 8 nucleotides match TRBD1. CDR3 size: 16 residues. V lost 2 bases, J lost 8 bases, and 13 bases stayed unmatched. Germline values: CDR1 LNHDA, CDR2 SQIVND (reference sequence). DNA for the CDR3: TGTGCCAGTAGTATACCGGGACAGGTCCTCTTGAGAGGCTACACCTTC. This gives the protein CASSIPGQVLLRGYTF.

CDR3 region: CASSVQPGGTGELFF. The DNA of the CDR3 is TGTGCCAGCAGCGTACAACCAGGGGGCACCGGGGAGCTGTTTTTT. This chain connects TRBV9 to TRBJ2-2; 7 bases agree with TRBD1. The germline V gene encodes CDR1 SGDLS and CDR2 YYNGEE. This CDR3 spans 15 amino acids. V trimming: 1 base; J trimming: 4 bases; junction bases outside the gene matches: 4.

The CDR3 is CASSLDSSGNTIYF. The CDR3 nucleotides read TGTGCCAGCTCTCTGGACAGTTCTGGAAACACCATATATTTT. V is TRBV6-5 and J is TRBJ1-3, with a weak D call TRBD1 (6 bases). Trimming took 8 bases from V and 1 from J, leaving 12 bases between them. The CDR3 loop spans 14 amino acids. The germline CDR1 and CDR2 sequences are MNHEY and SVGAGI.

The V call is TRBV19, the J call TRBJ2-5; 12 nucleotides align to TRBD2. Per the germline V gene, CDR1 is LNHDA and CDR2 is SQIVND (reference sequence). The CDR3 is 14 amino acids. J lost 3 bases, V lost 10 bases, and 6 bases had no gene match. CDR3 coding DNA: TGTGCCACCAAGAGACTAGCGGGGGAAGAGACCCAGTACTTC. It yields the protein CATKRLAGEETQYF. The complete variable domain, with remaining parts taken from reference TRBV19 and TRBJ2-5, reads DGGITQSPKYLFRKEGQNVTLSCEQNLNHDAMYWYRQDPGQGLRLIYYSQIVNDFQKGDIAEGYSVSREKKESFPLTVTSAQKNPTAFYLCATKRLAGEETQYFGPGTRLLVL.

The sample holds one count of this clone. This sequence joins TRBV28 and TRBJ1-4; TRBD1 aligns across 10 bases. J gave up 4 bases and V 5 bases, and 1 base lay outside the gene matches. Germline V gives CDR1 MDHEN, CDR2 SYDVKM. The CDR3 runs to 14 residues. CDR3: CASSGDRGNEKLFF. The DNA of the CDR3 is TGTGCCAGCAGTGGGGACAGGGGTAATGAAAAACTGTTTTTT.

This chain links TRBV28 with TRBJ2-4, with 9 bases lining up with TRBD2. Germline V lookup: CDR1 MDHEN, CDR2 SYDVKM. CDR3 length equals 18 residues. Losses at the gene ends were 1 base for V and 6 bases for J; bases not matched to a gene: 13. CDR3 nucleotide sequence: TGTGCCAGCAGTTTATTCCCTCGCGGGGGGGCTAGGGGAAACATTCAGTACTTC. Protein sequence: CASSLFPRGGARGNIQYF.

The chain joins TRBV5-1 to TRBJ2-5; a weak D match, TRBD1 (5 bases). Germline loops: CDR1 SGHRS, CDR2 YFSETQ. With 1 base removed from V and 3 bases from J, the gap between germline ends came to 19 bases. The CDR3 loop spans 17 amino acids. CDR3 bases: TGCGCCAGCAGCTTGAAATCGTTGGGCCCCAGGGAAGAGACCCAGTACTTC. This sequence encodes CASSLKSLGPREETQYF.

This clone was recorded only once. The J gene is TRBJ2-3, the V gene TRBV24-1; D gene uncertain. This CDR3 has 12 amino acids. V was cut by 9 bases and J by 0 bases, with 6 bases left in between. CDR1 is KGHDR, CDR2 SFDVKD, per germline. CDR3 in amino acids: CATGASTDTQYF. CDR3 coding DNA: TGTGCCACCGGTGCGAGCACAGATACGCAGTATTTT.

The V and J genes are TRBV30 and TRBJ1-1, with D possibly matching TRBD1 (6 bases). V was shortened by 2 bases and J by 4 bases, with 11 bases between the two germline ends. Germline CDR1 reads GTSNPN; CDR2 reads SVGIG (reference sequence). CDR3 size: 13 residues. CDR3 in DNA: TGTGCCTGGAGTAGGACAGTGGTCACTGAAGCTTTCTTT. Amino acids: CAWSRTVVTEAFF.

V gene TRBV19 combines with J gene TRBJ2-4; D possibly corresponds to TRBD2 (6 bases). This CDR3 has 12 amino acids. Germline V lookup: CDR1 LNHDA, CDR2 SQIVND (reference sequence). Trimming left V 9 bases short and J 7 bases short, with 13 bases between. The CDR3 sequence is CARKLAMNIQYF. DNA of the CDR3: TGTGCCAGGAAACTAGCTATGAACATTCAGTACTTC.

This clone has just a few counts. The J gene is TRBJ1-2, the V gene TRBV7-2; D possibly corresponds to TRBD1 (5 bases). Germline V gene sequence: CDR1 SGHTA, CDR2 FQGNSA. Trimming stripped 7 bases from V and 8 bases from J, with 17 bases between. This CDR3 spans 13 amino acids. The CDR3 DNA sequence: TGTGCCAGCACCGTCCGGGGGGAACCAGGCTACACCTTC. It is translated as CASTVRGEPGYTF.

The chain is built from TRBV6-6 and TRBJ2-7, with 9 bases identical to TRBD1. Unmatched junction bases numbered 4, after V lost 5 bases and J lost 2 bases. The CDR3 totals 14 residues. Germline assignment: CDR1 MNHNY and CDR2 SVGAGI (reference sequence). The CDR3 coding sequence is TGTGCCAGCAGTACCGGGACAGGGCCCTACGAGCAGTACTTC. As protein: CASSTGTGPYEQYF.

The V gene is TRBV6-4, the J gene TRBJ2-1; 8 bases fit TRBD2. The length of the CDR3 is 15 residues. J lost 0 bases, V lost 5 bases, and 3 bases had no gene match. Germline loops: CDR1 MRHNA, CDR2 SNTAGT. The CDR3 DNA reads TGTGCCAGCAGTCGGGGGGGCAGCTCCTACAATGAGCAGTTCTTC. Translating gives CASSRGGSSYNEQFF.

The V call is TRBV5-8, the J call TRBJ2-3, with 8 bases identical to TRBD1. The CDR3 loop spans 15 amino acids. Germline trimming cut 4 bases from V and 5 bases from J; bases unmatched to any gene: 9. CDR1 SGHTS and CDR2 YDEGEE come from the germline V gene. CDR3: CASSIGTGQKDTQYF. The CDR3 DNA sequence: TGTGCCAGCAGCATAGGGACAGGACAGAAAGATACGCAGTATTTT.

V and J are TRBV12-3 or TRBV12-4 and TRBJ2-7; 8 positions match TRBD1. Trimming cost V 5 bases and J 5 bases; bases outside gene matches: 5. This CDR3 spans 13 amino acids. The CDR3 nucleotides are TGTGCCAGCAGTACCGGACAGGGAAACGAGCAGTACTTC. Translating it yields CASSTGQGNEQYF.

This chain links TRBV6-5 with TRBJ1-3; D call uncertain. V was pared by 2 bases and J by 5 bases, with 4 bases between. CDR1 and CDR2 from the germline V gene are MNHEY and SVGAGI. This CDR3 is built from 12 residues. The CDR3 DNA reads TGTGCCAGCAGTTACGACAGAAACACCATATATTTT. Encoded protein: CASSYDRNTIYF.

The chain combines TRBV6-1 with TRBJ1-6; a weak D match, TRBD1 (5 bases). Germline V gene sequence: CDR1 MNHNS, CDR2 SASEGT. The length of the CDR3 is 12 residues. The CDR3 DNA reads as TGTGGAACGACAGCGAATAATTCACCCCTCCACTTT. It specifies CGTTANNSPLHF.

As for this clone: Mismatch with germline at one junction end may stem from a read error. The rearrangement joins TRBV7-7 to TRBJ1-3, with D possibly TRBD1 on 6 matching bases. This CDR3 spans 16 amino acids. The germline V gene encodes CDR1 SSHAT and CDR2 FNYEAQ (reference sequence). The CDR3 loop reads CASSLESGHTGNTIYF. CDR3 DNA: TGTGCTAGCAGCTTAGAATCGGGACACACTGGAAACACCATATATTTT.

The chain links TRBV19 to TRBJ1-5; the D gene is possibly TRBD1 (6 bases). The CDR3 consists of 18 residues. V was cut by 3 bases and J by 2 bases, with 20 bases left in between. CDR1 and CDR2 (germline): LNHDA, SQIVND (reference sequence). The CDR3 nucleotides read TGTGCCAGTAGTATTGATAGGCACCAGGGGCATGGCAATCAGCCCCAGCATTTT. This translates into CASSIDRHQGHGNQPQHF.

The rearrangement uses TRBV5-1 and TRBJ2-7; tentatively, D is TRBD2 (6 bases). The V end was cut by 4 bases, the J end by 5 bases, with 13 bases between. The CDR3 covers 13 residues. Per germline, CDR1 SGHRS and CDR2 YFSETQ. DNA of the CDR3: TGCGCCAGCAGCCCGGGAGTACGGAACGAGCAGTACTTC. Translated, it gives CASSPGVRNEQYF. Full variable domain (outside the CDR3, taken from reference TRBV5-1 and TRBJ2-7): KAGVTQTPRYLIKTRGQQVTLSCSPISGHRSVSWYQQTPGQGLQFLFEYFSETQRNKGNFPGRFSGRQFSNSRSEMNVSTLELGDSALYLCASSPGVRNEQYFGPGTRLTVT.

The chain carries TRBV27 and TRBJ2-5, with TRBD1 identical over 10 bases. Germline trimming cut 5 bases from V and 3 bases from J; bases unmatched to any gene: 18. The CDR3 runs to 19 residues. The germline gives CDR1 MNHEY, CDR2 SMNVEV (reference sequence). The CDR3 protein is CASSKMTSKTGGVKETQYF. DNA of the CDR3: TGTGCCAGCAGTAAGATGACCTCTAAGACAGGGGGCGTAAAAGAGACCCAGTACTTC.

This chain connects TRBV6-5 to TRBJ1-2; possible D gene TRBD1, 5 bases. Germline V gives CDR1 MNHEY, CDR2 SVGAGI. Trimming cost V 7 bases and J 5 bases, with 20 bases left between them. The CDR3 is made up of 15 amino acids. CDR3 coding DNA: TGTGCCAGCAACCCCTCACAGGCTCGGGGGTATGGCTACACCTTC. It specifies CASNPSQARGYGYTF.

V is TRBV5-4 and J is TRBJ2-7, with 9 bases aligning to TRBD2. The germline gives CDR1 SGHNT, CDR2 YYREEE (reference sequence). The CDR3 totals 15 residues. Unmatched junction bases numbered 6, after V lost 0 bases and J lost 5 bases. The CDR3 coding sequence is TGTGCCAGCAGCTTGGTTTCTAGCGGGATCCACGAGCAGTACTTC. The encoded protein is CASSLVSSGIHEQYF.